This T cell receptor beta chain was captured in a study of blood T cell repertoires in COVID-19. V lost 4 bases and J lost 4; bases outside the gene matches: 3. Germline V gives CDR1 LNHDA, CDR2 SQIVND (reference sequence). The CDR3 length is 14 residues. Repertoires were generated with immunoSEQ multiplex PCR, while TCRdb's copy carries only in-frame clones and drops some. Of about 76,000 clones in the sample, roughly 85% were seen once. V and J are TRBV19 and TRBJ2-3, with 9 bases identical to TRBD2. This TCR was recovered from a man younger than 40 with acute or convalescent COVID-19. Material for sequencing was peripheral blood. The CDR3 region is CASSTGLAADTQYF. Written as DNA, the CDR3 is TGTGCCAGTAGTACGGGACTAGCAGCAGATACGCAGTATTTT.